The text below deals with one T cell receptor (beta chain). Its specificity is not known. Sequencing was performed with immunoSEQ multiplex PCR; in TCRdb, only in-frame clones are kept and a portion is missing. The table has around 2.1 million clones, about 93% seen once. The V and J ends lost 4 bases and 2 bases, in that order; junction bases with no gene match: 9. There are 17 residues in the CDR3. Germline values: CDR1 SGHDT, CDR2 YYEEEE. These data originate in a study of shared clonotypes between healthy human individuals. Study overall: Three plates were used per donor for CD4 naive, three for CD4 memory, two for CD8 naive and one for CD8 memory. Study-level results: When compared with the clonotypes that were shared by all four sorted-subset donors, the non-shared clonotypes turned out to have lower generation probabilities.

The naive CD8 subset, CD45RO-negative cells positively selected for CCR7, excluded terminally differentiated effector memory CD45RA+ cells. Caucasian adults living in Nashville, Tennessee, provided all samples. Sample: naive CD8+ T cells from PBMCs. This clonotype originated in a man aged 18 to 30 in good health. Some clones in this sample may be carry-over from other donors' samples. This chain joins TRBV5-6 and TRBJ2-7; 13 nucleotides match TRBD2. The CDR3 loop reads CASSNSAGTSGTYEQYF. The CDR3 DNA sequence: TGTGCCAGCAGCAACTCAGCGGGGACTAGCGGGACCTACGAGCAGTACTTC. Full variable domain (rest looked up from reference TRBV5-6 and TRBJ2-7): DAGVTQSPTHLIKTRGQQVTLRCSPKSGHDTVSWYQQALGQGPQFIFQYYEEEERQRGNFPDRFSGHQFPNYSSELNVNALLLGDSALYLCASSNSAGTSGTYEQYFGPGTRLTVT.